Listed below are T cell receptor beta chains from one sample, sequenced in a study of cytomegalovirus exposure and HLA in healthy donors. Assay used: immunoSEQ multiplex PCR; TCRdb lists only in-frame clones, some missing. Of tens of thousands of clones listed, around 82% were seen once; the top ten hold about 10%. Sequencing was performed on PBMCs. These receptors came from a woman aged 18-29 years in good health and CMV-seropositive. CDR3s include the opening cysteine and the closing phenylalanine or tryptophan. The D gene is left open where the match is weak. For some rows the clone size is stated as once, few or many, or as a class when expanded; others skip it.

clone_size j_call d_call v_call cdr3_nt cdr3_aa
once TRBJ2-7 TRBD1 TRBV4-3 TGCGCCAGCAGCCAGGGACAGACATACGAGCAGTACTTC CASSQGQTYEQYF
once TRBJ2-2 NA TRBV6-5 TGTGCCAGCAGTCTCCTAGCAGTACTAAAAGGGGAGCTGTTTTTT CASSLLAVLKGELFF
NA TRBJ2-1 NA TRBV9 TGTGCCAGCAGCGTAACAAGGGGTTTCGGTGAGCAGTTCTTC CASSVTRGFGEQFF
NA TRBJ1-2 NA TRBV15 TGTGCCACCAGCAGAGCCCAGGCTAACTATGGCTACACCTTC CATSRAQANYGYTF
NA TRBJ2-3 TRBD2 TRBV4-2 TGTGCCAGCAGCCTGGCCGGGACTAGCCACGCCACAGATACGCAGTATTTT CASSLAGTSHATDTQYF
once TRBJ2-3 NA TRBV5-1 TGCGCCAGCAGCTTCTGGGGCGGGGAGAGCACAGATACGCAGTATTTT CASSFWGGESTDTQYF
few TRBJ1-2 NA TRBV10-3 TGTGCCATCAGTGACAGCTATGGCTACACCTTC CAISDSYGYTF
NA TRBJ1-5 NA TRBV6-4 TGTGCCAGCAGTGACGCCGAAGGTAACAGGGTGGGGAATAGCAATCAGCCCCAGCATTTT CASSDAEGNRVGNSNQPQHF
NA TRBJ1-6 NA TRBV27 TGTGCCAGCGGCATGGCCGGGTATAATTCACCCCTCCACTTT CASGMAGYNSPLHF
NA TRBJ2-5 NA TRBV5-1 TGCGCCAGCAGCCCCCTAACAGGGGAGACCCAGTACTTC CASSPLTGETQYF
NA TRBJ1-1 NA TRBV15 TGTGCCACCAGCAGAGATCTAGCGGGGAACACTGAAGCTTTCTTT CATSRDLAGNTEAFF
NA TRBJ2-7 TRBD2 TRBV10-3 TGTGCCATCAGTGAGGGTCCGGGGGAGGGATCCTACGAGCAGTACTTC CAISEGPGEGSYEQYF
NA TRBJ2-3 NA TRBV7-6 TGTGCCAGCAGCCCCTACCTACGGACATCGGCGAGCACAGATACGCAGTATTTT CASSPYLRTSASTDTQYF
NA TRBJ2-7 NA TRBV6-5 TGTGCCAGCAGTTACAGCGGAGGGATCTACGAGCAGTACTTC CASSYSGGIYEQYF
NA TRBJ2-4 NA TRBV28 TGTGCCAGCAGTTTATCCCCTAGCGTTGTTGATTACATTCAGTACTTC CASSLSPSVVDYIQYF
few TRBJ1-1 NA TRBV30 TGTGCCTGGAGTCGCCGCCGGGGGAACACTGAAGCTTTCTTT CAWSRRRGNTEAFF
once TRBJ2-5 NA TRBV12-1 TGTGCCAGCAGCCTCAATCCTGCGCGGGACAGGGGAGATGAGACCCAGTACTTC CASSLNPARDRGDETQYF
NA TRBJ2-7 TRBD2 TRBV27 TGTGCCAGCAGTTTACGGACTAGCGGGGGGTTAAACGAGCAGTACTTC CASSLRTSGGLNEQYF
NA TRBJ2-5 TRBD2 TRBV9 TGTGCCAGCAGCGTAGATGCAGCGGGGACTAGGAAAGAGACCCAGTACTTC CASSVDAAGTRKETQYF
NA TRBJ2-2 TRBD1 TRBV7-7 TGTGCTAGCAGCCAAGGGGGCGCAACCGGGGAGCTGTTTTTT CASSQGGATGELFF
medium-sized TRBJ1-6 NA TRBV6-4 TGTGCCAGCAGTGAAGGGGATAATTCACCCCTCCACTTT CASSEGDNSPLHF
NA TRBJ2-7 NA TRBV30 TGTGCCTGGAGTGTACCAGCGGAGGGCTACGAGCAGTACTTC CAWSVPAEGYEQYF
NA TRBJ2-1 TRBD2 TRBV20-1 TGCAGTGCCGGCGGGGGGGGTGAGCAGTTCTTC CSAGGGGEQFF
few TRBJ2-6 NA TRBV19 TGTGCCAGTAGTGATCCAGGGATCGAAGGGGCCAACGTCCTGACTTTC CASSDPGIEGANVLTF
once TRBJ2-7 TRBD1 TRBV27 TGTGCCAGCAGTCCTAGGGACAGACGGGGCGAGCAGTACTTC CASSPRDRRGEQYF
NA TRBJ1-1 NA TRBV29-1 TGCAGCGCAAGGCCGGGAGACACTGAAGCTTTCTTT CSARPGDTEAFF
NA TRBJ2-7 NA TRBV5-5 TGTGCCAGCAGCTCCCCGGGACTCTCCTACGAGCAGTACTTC CASSSPGLSYEQYF
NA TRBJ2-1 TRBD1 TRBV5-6 TGTGCCAGCAGCTTGGTAATGGGACAGGGTTTATACAATGAGCAGTTCTTC CASSLVMGQGLYNEQFF
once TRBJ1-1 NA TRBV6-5 TGTGCCAGCAGTGAAGGGGGGGAGAACACTGAAGCTTTCTTT CASSEGGENTEAFF
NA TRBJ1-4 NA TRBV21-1 TGTGCCAGCAGCCCCCGCGAGGGATCGGGCGAAAAACTGTTTTTT CASSPREGSGEKLFF
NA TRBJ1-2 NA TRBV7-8 TGTGCCAGCAGCTTAGCCCAGGGTGGTTATGGCTACACCTTC CASSLAQGGYGYTF
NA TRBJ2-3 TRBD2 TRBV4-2 TGTGCCAGCAGCCAAGAAGAGCGAGCGGGGGCCACAGATACGCAGTATTTT CASSQEERAGATDTQYF
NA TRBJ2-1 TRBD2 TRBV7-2 TGTGCCAGCAGCTTCGGGATAGCGGGGGGCGGGAATGAGCAGTTCTTC CASSFGIAGGGNEQFF
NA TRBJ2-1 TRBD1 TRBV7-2 TGTGCCAGCAGCAAGCGACAGGGGGCAAATAATGAGCAGTTCTTC CASSKRQGANNEQFF
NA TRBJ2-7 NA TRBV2 TGTGCCAGCATCTCTTCCCGGGGGAACTACGAGCAGTACTTC CASISSRGNYEQYF
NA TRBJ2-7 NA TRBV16 TGTGCCAGCAGCCAATTTTTTCGGGTGAAGGGGCGGGAGCAGTACTTC CASSQFFRVKGREQYF
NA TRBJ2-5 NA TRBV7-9 TGTGCCAGCAGCTCAGCGGGTGAGGTGACCCAGTACTTC CASSSAGEVTQYF
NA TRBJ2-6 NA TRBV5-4 TGTGCCAGCAGCTTTAAATCCGGGATCTCTGGGGCCAACGTCCTGACTTTC CASSFKSGISGANVLTF
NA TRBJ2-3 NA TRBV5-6 TGTGCCAGCAGCTCTGCACTCCAGGGGATGGATACGCAGTATTTT CASSSALQGMDTQYF
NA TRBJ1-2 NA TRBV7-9 TGTGCCAGCAGCTTAAGTGCAGGGGCGAACACCTTC CASSLSAGANTF
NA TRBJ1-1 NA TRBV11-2 TGTGCCAGCAGCTCCCGTCGACTCCGGAACACTGAAGCTTTCTTT CASSSRRLRNTEAFF
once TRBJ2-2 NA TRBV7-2 TGTGCCAGCAGCTTAGGTGGCAGGGGCATCACCGGGGAGCTGTTTTTT CASSLGGRGITGELFF
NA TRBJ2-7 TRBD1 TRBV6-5 TGTGCCAGCAGTTACTCCGACAGGGGAGGTTCCTACGAGCAGTACTTC CASSYSDRGGSYEQYF
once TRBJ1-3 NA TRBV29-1 TGCAGCGTTTCCTCGGTTGGTGGAAACACCATATATTTT CSVSSVGGNTIYF
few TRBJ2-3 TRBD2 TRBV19 TGTGCCAGTAGTCCCCAGGGACTAGCGGGTAGCACAGATACGCAGTATTTT CASSPQGLAGSTDTQYF
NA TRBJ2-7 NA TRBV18 TGTGCCAGCTCACCGGGGGGTTCCTACGAGCAGTACTTC CASSPGGSYEQYF
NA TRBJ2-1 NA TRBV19 TGTGCCAGTGGCAGGGGGGTCGAGGGCAATGAGCAGTTCTTC CASGRGVEGNEQFF
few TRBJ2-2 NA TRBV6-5 TGTGCCAGCAGTTACAGGCCAGGTACCGGGGAGCTGTTTTTT CASSYRPGTGELFF
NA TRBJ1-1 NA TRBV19 TGTGCCAGTAGGGGAGAGAACGTTGAAGCTTTCTTT CASRGENVEAFF
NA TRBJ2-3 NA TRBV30 TGTGCCTGGACAGTCCGGAGGGCAGATACGCAGTATTTT CAWTVRRADTQYF
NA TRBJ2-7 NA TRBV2 TGTGCCAGCAGAGGAGCCGGGGGGCAGGCTCTCTACGAGCAGTACTTC CASRGAGGQALYEQYF
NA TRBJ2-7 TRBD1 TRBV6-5 TGTGCCAGCAGTTACGTTGGGACAGGGCCCTACGAGCAGTACTTC CASSYVGTGPYEQYF
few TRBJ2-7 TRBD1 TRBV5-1 TGCGCCAGCAGCTTGGCCCCACAGGGGGGTGGCTACGAGCAGTACTTC CASSLAPQGGGYEQYF
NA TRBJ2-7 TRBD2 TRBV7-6 TGTGCCAGCAGCTTCGGACTAGAGGACGAGCAGTACTTC CASSFGLEDEQYF